Sequencing of this T cell receptor (beta chain) was carried out in a study of CD8 T cells in Susac syndrome. Controls comprised healthy donors matched for age and sex. Random hexamers were used to reverse transcribe roughly 0.45 to 1 ug of RNA. TCR beta CDR3 was amplified by immunoSEQ multiplex PCR. This amplification extended across 54 Vbeta and 13 Jbeta segments. TCRdb recomputed calls from the immunoSEQ multiplex PCR reads with MiXCR, one row per CDR3 protein. The sample lists around 150,000 distinct CDR3 sequences, around 93% occurring once. The sequence derives from a human donor in good health. The material sequenced was CD4+ T cells from PBMCs.

CDR3 protein: CASSWEGTGRTGELFF. The CDR3 nucleotides are TGTGCCAGCAGCTGGGAGGGAACAGGGCGGACCGGGGAGCTGTTTTTT. V and J are TRBV5-6 and TRBJ2-2; tentatively, D is TRBD2 (7 bases). The CDR3 runs 16 residues. Trimming pared 3 bases from V and 5 bases from J, leaving 17 bases between. CDR1 is SGHDT, CDR2 YYEEEE, per germline. Based on the CDR3 plus reference TRBV5-6 and TRBJ2-2, the full variable domain is DAGVTQSPTHLIKTRGQQVTLRCSPKSGHDTVSWYQQALGQGPQFIFQYYEEEERQRGNFPDRFSGHQFPNYSSELNVNALLLGDSALYLCASSWEGTGRTGELFFGEGSRLTVL.